This is a list of T cell receptor beta chains from one sample in a study of blood T cell repertoires in COVID-19. Assay used: immunoSEQ multiplex PCR; TCRdb lists only in-frame clones, some missing. The sample consists of about 240,000 clones, roughly four fifths of them appearing once. The sample was peripheral blood. The receptors originated from a woman in her sixties with active or convalescent COVID-19. Each CDR3 is given with its conserved first and last residue. A D gene is named only where the DNA matches it firmly. Only part of the rows carry a size: once, few, many, or a class if the clone is expanded.

d_call,v_call,clone_size,j_call,cdr3_aa,cdr3_nt
.,TRBV7-3,.,TRBJ2-2,CASSLLRGGELFF,TGTGCCAGCAGCCTCCTGCGGGGCGGGGAGCTGTTTTTT
.,TRBV29-1,.,TRBJ1-1,CSVESYTEAFF,TGCAGCGTTGAGAGCTACACTGAAGCTTTCTTT
.,TRBV7-2,.,TRBJ2-1,CASSLGGGAAYNEQFF,TGTGCCAGCAGCTTAGGAGGGGGAGCTGCGTACAATGAGCAGTTCTTC
.,TRBV19,.,TRBJ1-1,CASSIDRVVTEAFF,TGTGCCAGTAGTATAGACAGGGTAGTTACTGAAGCTTTCTTT
.,TRBV9,.,TRBJ1-2,CASSVEPGNYGYTF,TGTGCCAGCAGCGTAGAACCGGGAAACTATGGCTACACCTTC
.,TRBV5-1,.,TRBJ2-2,CASSFQGSGELFF,TGCGCCAGCAGCTTCCAGGGCTCCGGGGAGCTGTTTTTT
TRBD1,TRBV2,.,TRBJ1-1,CASSRTGKSTEAFF,TGTGCCAGCAGCCGGACAGGGAAGAGCACTGAAGCTTTCTTT
TRBD2,TRBV12-3/TRBV12-4,.,TRBJ2-1,CASSLDQRGGGFF,TGTGCCAGCAGTTTGGACCAGCGGGGGGGCGGATTCTTC
.,TRBV5-6,.,TRBJ2-1,CASSLVQAYNEQFF,TGTGCCAGCAGCTTGGTCCAGGCCTACAATGAGCAGTTCTTC
TRBD1,TRBV19,once,TRBJ1-5,CASSTTGGNQPQHF,TGTGCCAGTAGTACCACAGGGGGGAATCAGCCCCAGCATTTT
TRBD2,TRBV4-2,few,TRBJ2-3,CASSQDKRGSGDTQYF,TGTGCCAGCAGCCAAGATAAGCGGGGCTCGGGAGATACGCAGTATTTT
.,TRBV10-2,.,TRBJ1-1,CASSESRSMNTEAFF,TGCGCCAGCAGTGAGTCCCGCAGTATGAACACTGAAGCTTTCTTT
.,TRBV6-6,.,TRBJ1-3,CASSDQTPQVDTIYF,TGTGCCAGCAGTGATCAGACACCCCAGGTAGACACCATATATTTT
TRBD1,TRBV19,.,TRBJ1-4,CASSALTGGGRKLFF,TGTGCCAGTAGTGCCCTAACAGGGGGTGGGAGAAAACTGTTTTTT
.,TRBV15,.,TRBJ2-3,CATSRGAGLRPDTQYF,TGTGCCACCAGCAGGGGGGCGGGACTACGGCCAGATACGCAGTATTTT
.,TRBV2,.,TRBJ2-7,CASSDPGQGAPEQYF,TGTGCCAGCAGTGATCCGGGACAAGGGGCCCCCGAGCAGTACTTC
.,TRBV19,.,TRBJ2-3,CASAAPADTQYF,TGTGCCAGTGCGGCCCCCGCAGATACGCAGTATTTT
.,TRBV30,once,TRBJ1-5,CAWSSRQGPGQPQHF,TGTGCCTGGAGTTCTCGCCAGGGGCCCGGTCAGCCCCAGCATTTT
.,TRBV27,.,TRBJ1-4,CASSFSRGNEKLFF,TGTGCCAGCAGTTTCTCTAGAGGGAATGAAAAACTGTTTTTT
TRBD2,TRBV13,.,TRBJ2-3,CASGQLAGPRTDTQYF,TGTGCCAGCGGCCAACTAGCGGGGCCTCGCACAGATACGCAGTATTTT
TRBD1,TRBV9,.,TRBJ1-2,CASSVGAGGRYGYTF,TGTGCCAGCAGCGTAGGCGCAGGGGGCAGATATGGCTACACCTTC
.,TRBV15,few,TRBJ1-4,CATSSKFGSPTNEKLFF,TGTGCCACCAGCAGTAAATTCGGGTCCCCAACTAATGAAAAACTGTTTTTT
TRBD1,TRBV4-2,once,TRBJ1-1,CASSQDGTGRGSTEAFF,TGTGCCAGCAGCCAAGATGGGACAGGGCGTGGTAGCACTGAAGCTTTCTTT
.,TRBV2,many,TRBJ1-2,CASNTDSIYGYTF,TGTGCCAGCAATACGGACAGCATCTATGGCTACACCTTC
.,TRBV6-1,few,TRBJ2-2,CASSELGVRNTGELFF,TGTGCCAGCAGTGAATTAGGGGTCAGGAACACCGGGGAGCTGTTTTTT
.,TRBV10-3,.,TRBJ1-1,CAISGQINTEAFF,TGTGCCATCAGTGGACAGATCAACACTGAAGCTTTCTTT
TRBD2,TRBV30,once,TRBJ2-5,CAWTPGGAETQYF,TGTGCCTGGACCCCGGGGGGTGCGGAGACCCAGTACTTC